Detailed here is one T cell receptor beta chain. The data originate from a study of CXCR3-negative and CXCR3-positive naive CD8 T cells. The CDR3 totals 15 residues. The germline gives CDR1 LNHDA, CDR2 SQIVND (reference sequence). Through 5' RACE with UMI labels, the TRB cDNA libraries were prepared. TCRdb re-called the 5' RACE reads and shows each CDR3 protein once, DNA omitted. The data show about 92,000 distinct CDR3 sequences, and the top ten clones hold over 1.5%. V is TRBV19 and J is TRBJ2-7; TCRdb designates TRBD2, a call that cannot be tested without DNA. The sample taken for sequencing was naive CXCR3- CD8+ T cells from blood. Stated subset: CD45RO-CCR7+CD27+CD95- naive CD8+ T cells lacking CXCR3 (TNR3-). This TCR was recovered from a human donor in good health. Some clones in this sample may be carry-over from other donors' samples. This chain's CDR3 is CASSIASGAAEEQYF.